The sequence of this T cell receptor (beta chain) was determined in a study of vaccination and CD4 T cells after COVID-19 (dated by TCRdb to the early 2020s). Background for the entire study: Convalescent patients had a positive SARS-CoV-2 result on nasal swab PCR, and of these patients, several had mild disease and one had severe disease. Each participant got two doses of either the Pfizer-BioNTech BNT162b2 vaccine (n=8) or the Moderna mRNA-1273 vaccine (n=2). In 10 COVID-19 convalescent patients and a handful of infection-naive healthy vaccine recipients, researchers compared the spike-specific CD4+ TCR repertoire from before mRNA vaccination with the repertoire from after. The convalescent cohort included six males and four females, with two Hispanic individuals, seven Caucasians, two Asians and one multiracial person. Post-vaccine blood samples were collected a median of approximately eleven weeks after the second vaccine dose, ranging from roughly 14 to 241 days. Control cultures received a CEFX viral epitope pool as the positive control, an HIV-1 Nef peptide pool as the negative control, or no peptide. Post-COVID blood samples from convalescent patients were collected a median of approximately 100 days after diagnosis, with a range of roughly 30 to 170 days. Culture stimuli were overlapping spike peptide pools from SARS-CoV-2 and from the common cold coronaviruses HCoV-NL63, HCoV-OC43 and HCoV-229E.

Turning to this clonotype: Its target antigen remains unknown. No base quality values were provided; no much bigger clone lies one nucleotide off.

Library preparation was by PCR. DNA from cultured CD4+ T cells underwent TCR sequencing with the Oncomine TCR Beta short-read assay at the Johns Hopkins FTIC core. Genomic DNA was extracted from the cultured CD4+ T cells with the QIAamp micro DNA kit. Oncomine TCR Beta libraries from cultured CD4+ T cells were pooled using unique dual indexes and sequenced on an Illumina iSeq 100. In the paper's pipeline: Non-productive sequences were removed, and CDR3s that did not start with C, did not end with F or W, or were shorter than 7 amino acids were discarded. Antigen-specific clonotypes were identified using the MANAFEST web application through comparison of peptide-stimulated wells with reference and other culture wells. To be called positive, a clone needed an FDR below 0.05, an odds ratio above 5, and a productive frequency above 0.1% in at least two of three replicate wells. A clonotype was classed as cross-reactive if the clonotype showed significant expansion both in SARS-CoV-2 spike wells and in at least one common cold coronavirus spike condition. Levenshtein distances (stringdist) and unrooted phylogenetic trees (ape) in R version 3.6.1 were used to assess CDR3 homology. Clones were called with MiXCR by TCRdb after fastp trimmed the public reads at Q25, and only in-frame beta chains were retained. Each record represents a unique CDR3 protein, reported with the most common genes and DNA among its rows. The V and J calls shown here were made by TCRdb, not taken from the authors' results. In all, the sample holds approximately 20,000 distinct CDR3 sequences, and around two fifths of those were seen once. The top ten clones comprise 4% to 5.5% of the sample.

The label giving this sample's treatment or condition can be read as: approximately 11-day PBMC culture with coronavirus spike peptide pools or control peptides (ViraFEST assay). The ViraFEST assay, used in the study, expanded antigen-specific T cells with peptide pools and then identified the expanded clonotypes through TCR sequencing. The convalescent patients' positive SARS-CoV-2 PCR tests fell between March and December 2020, which was before the Alpha, Beta and Delta variants emerged in the United States. Each well held 2.2 million or so PBMCs cultured with approximately 10 ug/ml peptide pools in IMDM containing 5% human AB serum and around 10 IU/ml IL-2. Half of the culture medium was replaced with fresh IL-2-containing medium on days 3 and 7. After 10 days of culture, CD4+ T cells were isolated by negative selection using the EasySep CD4+ T cell isolation kit. Ficoll-Paque Plus gradient centrifugation was used to isolate PBMCs from whole blood, and the isolated PBMCs were then either used fresh or cryopreserved at -140C. Triplicate wells were generally used for each culture condition.

What the study reported, not specific to this receptor: In convalescent patients, a median roughly 85% of post-vaccine SARS-CoV-2-reactive clones were detected only after vaccination, and vaccine-specific priming was suggested by this finding. The median count of SARS-CoV-2-reactive clonotypes went up from approximately 20 after infection to more than 30 after vaccination, although the change was not significant. The study included relatively few convalescent patients and did not analyze early timepoints after natural infection. Of the vaccine-specific clones found in convalescent patients, nearly all (304 of 307) were mono-reactive for SARS-CoV-2 spike instead of being cross-reactive with common cold coronaviruses.

The germline V gene encodes CDR1 SGHNT and CDR2 YENEEA. V is trimmed back by 1 base and J by 5 bases, and the junction contains 3 bases that no gene match accounts for. Its CDR3 holds 14 amino acids, cysteine through phenylalanine. Just the 42-base CDR3 DNA is kept, in frame starting at base 1. The chain is encoded by TRBV11-3 joined to TRBJ1-2, and 8 junction bases match TRBD1. This receptor was obtained from a human donor who had recovered from COVID-19. Sequencing was performed on CD4+ T cells from blood, cultured in vitro, taken before SARS-CoV-2 vaccination. Here is the DNA: TGTGCCAGCAGCTTAGGACAGGGGCGGTATGGCTACACCTTC. This codes for CASSLGQGRYGYTF.